The following is a T cell receptor beta chain sequence with its context. Its antigen is unknown. The germline CDR1 and CDR2 sequences are SGHRS and YFSETQ. The V and J ends lost 4 bases and 2 bases, in that order; junction bases with no gene match: 7. The CDR3 runs 15 residues. Everyone who donated was a Caucasian adult who lived in Nashville, Tennessee. The data were produced by immunoSEQ multiplex PCR, yet TCRdb's version contains in-frame clones alone and is incomplete. Found here are around 1.6 million clones, approximately 98% of them singletons; the top ten hold about 0.45%. The data stem from a study of shared clonotypes between healthy human individuals. Whole-study results and caveats: A few donors held about 5% of naive CD4 clonotypes in common. Non-shared clonotypes showed lower generation probabilities than clonotypes common to all four donors. The sole specimen, blood, was sampled, and tissue repertoires likely differ.

This clonotype was sampled from a man under 40 in good health. The sample taken for sequencing was naive CD4+ T cells sorted from blood. Subset given: CD45RA+ positively selected. The chain has TRBV5-1 and TRBJ2-7, with 9 positions matching TRBD1. The DNA of the CDR3 is TGCGCCAGCAGCGTAACAGGGGGCGGACCCTACGAGCAGTACTTC. It codes for CASSVTGGGPYEQYF.